A selection of T cell receptor beta chains follows, all from one sample in a study of T cell changes during pregnancy in multiple sclerosis. Measured with immunoSEQ multiplex PCR; TCRdb has only the in-frame clones, and not every one. The table shows 91,000 or so clones, with over 85% occurring only once. Sequenced here: peripheral blood, sampled after pregnancy. These receptors were collected from a female donor with multiple sclerosis, enrolled in a pregnancy study. CDR3s include the opening cysteine and the closing phenylalanine or tryptophan. D genes are given only for firm matches. Clone size is not always given. Where it is, it says once, few, many or a class for expanded clones.

d_gene	j_gene	v_gene	abundance	CDR3aa	CDR3nt
-	TRBJ1-1	TRBV5-1	-	CASSLAGNTEAFF	TGCGCCAGCAGCTTGGCGGGGAACACTGAAGCTTTCTTT
TRBD1	TRBJ1-4	TRBV27	-	CASSPGTGSEKLFF	TGTGCCAGCAGCCCCGGGACAGGGTCTGAAAAACTGTTTTTT
TRBD2	TRBJ2-1	TRBV7-2	-	CASGTGTSGRAREQFF	TGTGCCAGCGGCACCGGGACTAGCGGGAGGGCTCGGGAGCAGTTCTTC
-	TRBJ2-7	TRBV20-1	-	CSAGFYEQYF	TGCAGTGCTGGCTTCTACGAGCAGTACTTC
-	TRBJ1-2	TRBV27	once	CASSLFFPSYGYTF	TGTGCCAGCAGTTTATTCTTTCCCTCCTATGGCTACACCTTC
TRBD2	TRBJ2-7	TRBV19	-	CASSIAGGDYEQYF	TGTGCCAGTAGTATAGCGGGAGGAGACTACGAGCAGTACTTC
TRBD1	TRBJ1-5	TRBV9	-	CASSVGTGVTQPQHF	TGTGCCAGCAGCGTAGGGACAGGGGTTACTCAGCCCCAGCATTTT
-	TRBJ1-2	TRBV2	-	CASSEASLGRGGYTF	TGTGCCAGCAGTGAAGCGTCCCTTGGTCGGGGTGGCTACACCTTC
-	TRBJ1-2	TRBV30	-	CASPPWPQGYGYTF	TGTGCCTCCCCTCCATGGCCCCAGGGCTATGGCTACACCTTC
TRBD1	TRBJ2-7	TRBV28	-	CASSAPGTGVLVAPYEQYF	TGTGCCAGCAGTGCTCCTGGGACAGGGGTCCTCGTCGCACCCTACGAGCAGTACTTC
-	TRBJ1-5	TRBV2	-	CASSGREQPQHF	TGTGCCAGCAGTGGCAGGGAACAGCCCCAGCATTTT
TRBD1	TRBJ2-2	TRBV15	few	CATSYPTGGTSGELFF	TGTGCCACCAGTTATCCCACAGGGGGTACGTCCGGGGAGCTGTTTTTT
-	TRBJ2-1	TRBV7-9	-	CASSPSGGFDEQFF	TGTGCCAGCAGCCCCTCTGGGGGCTTCGATGAGCAGTTCTTC
TRBD1	TRBJ2-7	TRBV5-1	-	CASSSAGGSIEQYF	TGCGCCAGCAGCTCGGCAGGGGGCTCGATCGAGCAGTACTTC
TRBD2	TRBJ2-3	TRBV9	-	CASSVETRTSGRAGGGTDTQYF	TGTGCCAGCAGCGTAGAGACCCGGACTAGCGGGAGGGCCGGAGGGGGCACAGATACGCAGTATTTT
TRBD1	TRBJ1-2	TRBV4-3	-	CASSYTGWDRDYGYTF	TGCGCCAGCAGCTACACAGGGTGGGACAGGGACTATGGCTACACCTTC
TRBD2	TRBJ2-3	TRBV9	once	CASSGSRREGTDTQYF	TGTGCCAGCAGCGGTAGCCGGCGGGAGGGCACAGATACGCAGTATTTT
TRBD2	TRBJ2-7	TRBV5-4	-	CASSTGTSYGEQYF	TGTGCCAGCAGCACTGGGACTAGCTACGGCGAGCAGTACTTC
-	TRBJ2-3	TRBV4-1	-	CASSQDRVTDTQYF	TGCGCCAGCAGCCAAGATCGGGTCACAGATACGCAGTATTTT
-	TRBJ2-7	TRBV7-2	-	CASSSRTVYEQYF	TGTGCCAGCAGCTCCAGGACAGTCTACGAGCAGTACTTC
-	TRBJ1-5	TRBV28	-	CASSGGEYSNQPQHF	TGTGCCAGCAGCGGCGGCGAATATAGCAATCAGCCCCAGCATTTT
-	TRBJ2-1	TRBV5-6	-	CASSLQINEQFF	TGTGCCAGCAGCCTACAGATCAATGAGCAGTTCTTC
TRBD1	TRBJ2-4	TRBV27	-	CASSLTGVAKNIQYF	TGTGCCAGCAGTTTGACAGGGGTAGCCAAAAACATTCAGTACTTC
-	TRBJ1-4	TRBV28	-	CASSLGHLTTNEKLFF	TGTGCCAGCAGTTTAGGGCACCTAACAACTAATGAAAAACTGTTTTTT
TRBD1	TRBJ1-1	TRBV9	-	CASSVEWTGEAFF	TGTGCCAGCAGCGTAGAGTGGACAGGGGAAGCTTTCTTT
-	TRBJ2-1	TRBV7-9	-	CASTLPYNEQFF	TGTGCCAGCACCCTACCATACAATGAGCAGTTCTTC
-	TRBJ1-4	TRBV27	-	CASSLRVPGTTNEKLFF	TGTGCCAGCAGTCTACGTGTTCCAGGTACAACTAATGAAAAACTGTTTTTT
-	TRBJ2-3	TRBV2	-	CASSEAFGTDTQYF	TGTGCCAGCAGTGAAGCCTTCGGCACAGATACGCAGTATTTT
-	TRBJ2-3	TRBV18	-	CASSPLGSPSTQYF	TGTGCCAGCTCACCACTCGGGTCCCCCTCCACGCAGTATTTT
TRBD2	TRBJ2-1	TRBV5-4	-	CASSFQGLAGGSGYNEQFF	TGTGCCAGCAGTTTCCAAGGACTAGCGGGAGGAAGCGGTTACAATGAGCAGTTCTTC
TRBD2	TRBJ2-7	TRBV7-6	-	CASSLSSGSSYEQYF	TGTGCCAGCAGCTTAAGTAGCGGGAGCTCCTACGAGCAGTACTTC
TRBD1	TRBJ1-2	TRBV7-9	-	CASSRTGNGYTF	TGTGCCAGCAGCCGGACAGGGAATGGCTACACCTTC
-	TRBJ2-1	TRBV23-1	once	CASSQSGSSYNEQFF	TGCGCCAGCAGTCAATCCGGGAGCTCCTACAATGAGCAGTTCTTC
-	TRBJ1-4	TRBV6-6	few	CASRSGATNEKLFF	TGTGCCAGCAGATCAGGGGCAACTAATGAAAAACTGTTTTTT
-	TRBJ2-3	TRBV5-1	-	CASSTGLVGATDTQYF	TGCGCCAGCAGCACCGGACTAGTGGGGGCCACAGATACGCAGTATTTT